The present T cell receptor beta chain was sequenced within a study of T cell repertoires in cytomegalovirus infection. In TCRdb, the reads were re-called with MiXCR into one record per CDR3 protein. The sample has under 500,000 distinct CDR3 sequences; under 55% are singletons. CDR3 length: 13 residues. V lost 3 bases and J lost 3, with 8 bases in between. Study results and caveats: Carriers of CMV plus the relevant HLA were identified by cumulative public TCR beta family frequency.

About this clonotype: Its antigen remains unidentified.

This TCR derives from a human donor in good health (CMV status not recorded). Some clones in this sample may be carry-over from other donors' samples. The chain employs TRBV12-3 or TRBV12-4 and TRBJ1-1, with a tentative D call TRBD1 (5 bases). Sequencing was performed on cultured PBMCs, taken from culture after CMV antigen stimulation. CDR3 sequence: CASSFGAYTEAFF. CDR3 DNA: TGTGCCAGCAGTTTCGGGGCCTACACTGAAGCTTTCTTT.